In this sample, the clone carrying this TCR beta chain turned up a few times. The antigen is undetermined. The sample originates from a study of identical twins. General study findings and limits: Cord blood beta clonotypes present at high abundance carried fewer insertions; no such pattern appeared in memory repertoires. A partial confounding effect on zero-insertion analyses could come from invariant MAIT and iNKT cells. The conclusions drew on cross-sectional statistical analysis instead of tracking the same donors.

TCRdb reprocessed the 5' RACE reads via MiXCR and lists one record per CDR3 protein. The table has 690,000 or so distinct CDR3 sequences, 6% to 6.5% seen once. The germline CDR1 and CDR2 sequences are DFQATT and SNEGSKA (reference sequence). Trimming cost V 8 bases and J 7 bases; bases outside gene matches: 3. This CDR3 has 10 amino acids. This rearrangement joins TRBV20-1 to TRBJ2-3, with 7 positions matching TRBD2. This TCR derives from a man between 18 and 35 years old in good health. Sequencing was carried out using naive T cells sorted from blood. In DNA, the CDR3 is TGCAGTCTGGGAGGGAATACGCAGTATTTT. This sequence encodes CSLGGNTQYF.